The rows below give T cell receptor beta chains drawn from one sample of a study of siplizumab effects on memory and regulatory T cells. Sequenced by immunoSEQ multiplex PCR; TCRdb stores in-frame clones only, minus some. The sample yields about 56,000 clones, around 98% seen once. The material sequenced was naive CD8+ T cells sorted from blood. These receptors were taken from a human donor in good health. CDR3s include the opening cysteine and the closing phenylalanine or tryptophan. The D gene is left open where the match is weak. Not every row has a clone size; where given, it reads once, few, many or a size class.

>once|TRBJ2-7|13|NA|TRBV7-2
CASSPTAYYEQYF
TGTGCCAGCAGCCCGACAGCTTACTACGAGCAGTACTTC
>once|TRBJ2-7|15|TRBD1|TRBV5-6
CASSSGTGSWDEQYF
TGTGCCAGCAGCTCCGGGACAGGGAGTTGGGACGAGCAGTACTTC
>NA|TRBJ1-5|12|NA|TRBV28
CASLDGGQPQHF
TGTGCCAGCCTTGACGGTGGTCAGCCCCAGCATTTT
>NA|TRBJ1-5|15|NA|TRBV27
CASSSWGNPNQPQHF
TGTGCCAGCAGTTCGTGGGGGAACCCCAATCAGCCCCAGCATTTT
>once|TRBJ2-1|14|NA|TRBV4-1
CASSQRRQNDEQFF
TGCGCCAGCAGCCAAAGGCGGCAGAACGATGAGCAGTTCTTC
>NA|TRBJ2-5|15|NA|TRBV9
CASSVGGSLKETQYF
TGTGCCAGCAGCGTTGGAGGTTCGTTGAAAGAGACCCAGTACTTC
>NA|TRBJ2-2|17|NA|TRBV30
CAWSVARASENTGELFF
TGTGCCTGGAGTGTAGCCAGGGCTAGCGAAAACACCGGGGAGCTGTTTTTT
>NA|TRBJ2-7|13|NA|TRBV11-2
CASSLGPAGEQYF
TGTGCCAGCAGCTTAGGTCCAGCGGGCGAGCAGTACTTC
>NA|TRBJ2-5|14|TRBD1|TRBV7-9
CASSPGQFPETQYF
TGTGCCAGCAGCCCGGGACAGTTCCCAGAGACCCAGTACTTC
>once|TRBJ1-6|14|NA|TRBV4-1
CASSPTDTEFPLHF
TGCGCCAGCAGCCCAACGGACACCGAGTTTCCCCTCCACTTT
>NA|TRBJ1-2|17|NA|TRBV28
CASSLGFGSAVYYGYTF
TGTGCCAGCAGTTTAGGGTTTGGCAGCGCGGTTTACTATGGCTACACCTTC
>NA|TRBJ2-3|11|NA|TRBV14
CASSLSDTQYF
TGTGCCAGCAGCCTAAGCGATACGCAGTATTTT
>NA|TRBJ2-4|12|NA|TRBV9
CASSADFRFKYF
TGTGCCAGCAGCGCTGACTTTAGGTTTAAGTACTTC
>NA|TRBJ2-1|11|NA|TRBV6-5
CASGSYNEQFF
TGTGCCAGTGGGAGCTACAATGAGCAGTTCTTC
>NA|TRBJ1-1|12|NA|TRBV29-1
CSVEGRVSEAFF
TGCAGCGTTGAGGGTAGGGTTTCTGAAGCTTTCTTT
>NA|TRBJ1-2|13|TRBD1|TRBV19
CASRDSRSYGYTF
TGTGCCAGCCGGGACAGTCGATCCTATGGCTACACCTTC
>NA|TRBJ2-1|17|TRBD2|TRBV5-4
CASSSLAGLGFYNEQFF
TGTGCCAGCAGCAGTCTAGCGGGGTTAGGTTTCTACAATGAGCAGTTCTTC
>NA|TRBJ2-3|16|TRBD2|TRBV10-1
CASSEGREAYTDTQYF
TGCGCCAGCAGTGAAGGGCGGGAGGCTTACACAGATACGCAGTATTTT
>NA|TRBJ2-7|13|NA|TRBV5-1
CASSMTGPGEQYF
TGCGCCAGCAGCATGACAGGACCCGGCGAGCAGTACTTC
>NA|TRBJ1-1|15|NA|TRBV4-1
CASSHRDGVNTEAFF
TGCGCCAGCAGCCACCGGGACGGGGTGAACACTGAAGCTTTCTTT
>NA|TRBJ1-1|16|NA|TRBV7-2
CASSFLGRKSNTEAFF
TGTGCCAGCAGCTTCCTTGGGCGGAAATCGAACACTGAAGCTTTCTTT
>NA|TRBJ2-1|13|NA|TRBV29-1
CSVEGQSYNEQFF
TGCAGCGTTGAAGGGCAGAGCTACAATGAGCAGTTCTTC
>few|TRBJ1-1|11|NA|TRBV29-1
CSVDFNTEAFF
TGCAGCGTTGACTTTAACACTGAAGCTTTCTTT
>once|TRBJ1-1|14|NA|TRBV5-4
CASSLSGVNTEAFF
TGTGCCAGCAGCTTAAGTGGGGTTAACACTGAAGCTTTCTTT
>NA|TRBJ2-7|14|NA|TRBV2
CASSEFRGDYEQYF
TGTGCCAGCAGTGAATTCAGGGGAGACTACGAGCAGTACTTC
>NA|TRBJ2-5|15|NA|TRBV4-1
CASSQPSGSQETQYF
TGCGCCAGCAGCCAACCCTCAGGGTCCCAAGAGACCCAGTACTTC
>NA|TRBJ2-7|14|NA|TRBV28
CASSFGLQTYEQYF
TGTGCCAGCAGTTTTGGGCTACAGACCTACGAGCAGTACTTC
>NA|TRBJ2-6|17|TRBD1|TRBV5-1
CASSPGTVASGANVLTF
TGCGCCAGCAGCCCAGGGACAGTTGCCTCTGGGGCCAACGTCCTGACTTTC
>NA|TRBJ2-1|16|NA|TRBV4-1
CASSPQTGRGYNEQFF
TGCGCCAGCAGCCCCCAGACAGGGAGGGGTTACAATGAGCAGTTCTTC
>NA|TRBJ1-2|14|NA|TRBV19
CASSIPRDGYGYTF
TGTGCCAGTAGTATCCCCAGGGACGGCTATGGCTACACCTTC
>once|TRBJ2-3|15|NA|TRBV9
CASSVGQRFTDTQYF
TGTGCCAGCAGCGTAGGTCAGCGGTTCACAGATACGCAGTATTTT
>NA|TRBJ1-5|15|NA|TRBV19
CASSISDYSNQPQHF
TGTGCCAGTAGTATCAGTGACTATAGCAATCAGCCCCAGCATTTT
>NA|TRBJ2-1|17|TRBD2|TRBV11-2
CASKGEREGNAYNEQFF
TGTGCCAGCAAAGGGGAGCGGGAGGGAAATGCCTACAATGAGCAGTTCTTC
>NA|TRBJ2-7|14|NA|TRBV6-1
CACTVRDLLDEQYF
TGTGCCTGCACGGTACGGGACCTGCTGGACGAGCAGTACTTC
>NA|TRBJ2-3|16|NA|TRBV6-1
CASSELSRGKVDTQYF
TGTGCCAGCAGTGAACTATCTCGGGGGAAGGTGGATACGCAGTATTTT
>NA|TRBJ1-2|15|NA|TRBV27
CASSLSIQGRTGYTF
TGTGCCAGCAGTTTATCTATACAGGGCCGTACGGGCTACACCTTC
>NA|TRBJ2-2|16|TRBD2|TRBV6-1
CASSEGLAGVTGELFF
TGTGCCAGCAGTGAAGGACTAGCGGGCGTCACCGGGGAGCTGTTTTTT
>NA|TRBJ2-3|11|NA|TRBV29-1
CSVEGRDTQYF
TGCAGCGTTGAAGGAAGAGATACGCAGTATTTT
>once|TRBJ2-1|13|NA|TRBV7-9
CASSLGQNNEQFF
TGTGCCAGCAGCTTAGGTCAGAACAATGAGCAGTTCTTC
>NA|TRBJ2-1|18|TRBD1|TRBV9
CASSAGTGGEVPYNEQFF
TGTGCCAGCAGCGCTGGGACAGGGGGCGAAGTACCCTACAATGAGCAGTTCTTC
>once|TRBJ2-7|19|NA|TRBV7-8
CASSLDAGTQVVSSYEQYF
TGTGCCAGCAGCTTAGACGCCGGGACCCAGGTAGTGAGCTCCTACGAGCAGTACTTC
>NA|TRBJ2-5|13|NA|TRBV7-2
CASSLSGRETQYF
TGTGCCAGCAGCTTATCAGGGCGAGAGACCCAGTACTTC
>NA|TRBJ1-4|14|NA|TRBV5-1
CASATGWGEEKLFF
TGCGCCAGCGCAACAGGGTGGGGTGAGGAAAAACTGTTTTTT
>NA|TRBJ1-1|14|NA|TRBV10-3
CATITSPTGTEAFF
TGTGCCACCATTACGAGTCCAACGGGGACTGAAGCTTTCTTT
>NA|TRBJ2-3|13|NA|TRBV27
CASAGSSTDTQYF
TGTGCCAGCGCAGGCTCAAGCACAGATACGCAGTATTTT
>NA|TRBJ2-7|12|NA|TRBV7-9
CASTDSWNEQYF
TGTGCCAGCACGGATAGCTGGAACGAGCAGTACTTC
>NA|TRBJ2-7|13|NA|TRBV15
CATSGDSGYEQYF
TGTGCCACCAGCGGGGATTCTGGCTACGAGCAGTACTTC
>NA|TRBJ2-3|17|TRBD2|TRBV6-1
CASSEGLAGVSTDTQYF
TGTGCCAGCAGTGAAGGACTAGCGGGAGTTAGCACAGATACGCAGTATTTT
>NA|TRBJ2-7|14|NA|TRBV19
CARLLKKGVGEQYF
TGTGCCAGGTTACTGAAAAAGGGGGTCGGCGAGCAGTACTTC
>NA|TRBJ2-7|14|NA|TRBV11-2
CASSLGGSDYEQYF
TGTGCCAGCAGCTTAGGAGGGAGCGACTACGAGCAGTACTTC
>NA|TRBJ1-4|13|TRBD1|TRBV4-1
CASSDRVGEKLFF
TGCGCCAGTAGCGACAGGGTTGGTGAAAAACTGTTTTTT
>NA|TRBJ1-5|16|TRBD1|TRBV12-5
CASGLDADRLNQPQHF
TGTGCTAGTGGTTTGGATGCGGACAGGCTAAATCAGCCCCAGCATTTT
>NA|TRBJ2-3|16|TRBD1|TRBV27
CASSSFIDRGTDTQYF
TGTGCCAGCAGTTCGTTCATAGACAGGGGCACAGATACGCAGTATTTT
>NA|TRBJ1-5|17|NA|TRBV7-9
CASSFVGAGDSNQPQHF
TGTGCCAGCAGCTTTGTGGGGGCGGGAGATAGCAATCAGCCCCAGCATTTT
>NA|TRBJ2-7|13|NA|TRBV7-3
CASSLMREDEQYF
TGTGCCAGCAGCTTAATGCGGGAAGACGAGCAGTACTTC
>NA|TRBJ2-7|16|NA|TRBV7-6
CASSLAGADYSYEQYF
TGTGCCAGCAGCTTAGCCGGGGCGGACTACTCCTACGAGCAGTACTTC